This T cell receptor (beta chain) was retrieved from a study of PD-1 blockade in classical Hodgkin lymphoma. Method: immunoSEQ multiplex PCR; TCRdb's copy keeps in-frame clones and lacks some. The data hold about 37,000 clones, with more than 65% observed a single time. Remarks on this clone: Its antigen is not identified.

Each patient experienced a relapse that followed autologous stem cell transplantation, and brentuximab vedotin exposure varied. Broader study findings: The authors excluded patients who started nivolumab under 1 year after ASCT. Newly diagnosed patients reportedly trailed healthy donors in baseline TCR diversity.

This CDR3 spans 13 amino acids. V was pared by 4 bases and J by 14 bases, with 8 bases of the junction left unmatched. Germline values: CDR1 SEHNR, CDR2 FQNEAQ (reference sequence). Source: peripheral blood mononuclear cells (PBMCs), taken before the second cycle of nivolumab. This clonotype originated in a human donor with classical Hodgkin lymphoma. The V and J genes are TRBV7-9 and TRBJ2-5; 12 bases are a match to TRBD2. The CDR3 DNA sequence: TGTGCCAGCAGCTCTAGCGGGGGGGCCAAGCGTTACTTC. It translates to CASSSSGGAKRYF.